The T cell receptor beta chain under discussion was sequenced for a study of blood T cell repertoires in COVID-19. Study-level background: Donors in the United States, Italy and Spain gave samples during acute or convalescent COVID-19. Sample material is recorded as cDNA or gDNA derived from T cells, B-cell-depleted T cells, or PBMCs.

Per the original data handling: Reference gene primer amplification gave nucleated cell count estimates. Some clones are missing from TCRdb's copy, which holds only in-frame ones; the method was immunoSEQ multiplex PCR. V and J calls and clone size are copied from that table; D and trimming were computed from the DNA. The sample consists of some 250,000 clones, 70% to 90% of them appearing once. Deletions cut 3 bases from V and 3 bases from J, with 12 bases between. CDR3 size: 15 residues. Germline V gene sequence: CDR1 SGDLS, CDR2 YYNGEE. This sequence joins TRBV9 and TRBJ1-4; D is uncertain. This receptor was identified in a human donor in a cohort sampled during active COVID-19. The sample comprised peripheral blood. The DNA for the CDR3 is TGTGCCAGCAGCGCCGGCGCGGGCTCTAATGAAAAACTGTTTTTT. This encodes CASSAGAGSNEKLFF.